This T cell receptor beta chain is drawn from a study of blood T cell repertoires in COVID-19. In the authors' methods: Reference gene primer amplification yielded estimated nucleated cell counts. The data were produced by immunoSEQ multiplex PCR, yet TCRdb's version contains in-frame clones alone and is incomplete. That table is the source of V, J and clone size, and D and trimming were worked out from the DNA. The sample lists a few hundred thousand clones; under 90% were seen once. Germline V gene data show CDR1 as SGHTA and CDR2 as FQGNSA. The CDR3 is 16 amino acids. After removal of 0 bases from V and 5 bases from J, the junction contained 5 bases not matched to a gene.

This TCR derives from a woman older than 75 with acute or convalescent COVID-19. Sequencing was performed on peripheral blood. The rearrangement links TRBV7-2 to TRBJ2-5, with 11 bases that match TRBD2. CDR3 loop: CASSLASASGGETQYF. The CDR3 nucleotides read TGTGCCAGCAGCTTAGCCTCGGCTAGCGGGGGGGAGACCCAGTACTTC.